These 17 T cell receptor beta chains share one sample of origin, sequenced in a study of identical twins. TCRdb ran MiXCR on the 5' RACE reads and lists one entry per CDR3 protein. The sample records around 290,000 distinct CDR3 sequences, 9.5% being singletons. These data also formed part of another study, on yellow fever vaccine responses in identical twins.

The sequencing sample was made of CD8+ T cells sorted from blood. These receptors were taken from a woman under 30 in good health.

This clonotype was counted many times. The CDR3 region has the DNA TGCGCCAGCAGTGGCAGGTTGCGTCCAGATACGCAGTATTTT. Encoded protein: CASSGRLRPDTQYF. The rearrangement links TRBV10-1 to TRBJ2-3; D gene uncertain. The V end lost 4 bases, the J end lost 4 bases, and 12 bases lay between the germline ends. The germline gives CDR1 WNHNN, CDR2 SYGVQD (reference sequence). The CDR3 is 14 amino acids.

This clonotype has only a few counts. The CDR3 protein is CASSLLAGGYEQYF. The CDR3 coding sequence is TGTGCCAGCAGTTTACTGGCGGGGGGCTACGAGCAGTACTTC. V gene TRBV28 combines with J gene TRBJ2-7, with TRBD2 identical over 8 bases. CDR1 is MDHEN and CDR2 is SYDVKM in the germline V gene. V trimming: 2 bases; J trimming: 3 bases; junction bases outside the gene matches: 3. This CDR3 is built from 14 residues.

The chain combines TRBV5-8 with TRBJ2-3; 7 nucleotides match TRBD2. The V gene end was trimmed by 1 base and the J gene end by 1 base; junction bases not matched to a gene: 9. The CDR3 is 17 amino acids. Germline values: CDR1 SGHTS, CDR2 YDEGEE. CDR3 sequence: CASSLRGGSYGTDTQYF. The CDR3 DNA sequence: TGTGCCAGCAGCTTGAGGGGCGGGAGTTACGGCACAGATACGCAGTATTTT.

This clonotype was seen ten or more times. This chain connects TRBV7-9 to TRBJ2-2, with D possibly TRBD1 on 5 matching bases. V shed 1 base and J shed 0 bases, with 9 bases lying between them. The germline V gene has CDR1 SEHNR and CDR2 FQNEAQ (reference sequence). The CDR3 covers 16 residues. CDR3 DNA sequence: TGTGCCAGCAGCTTAGAATGGGGCTCGAACACCGGGGAGCTGTTTTTT. Encoded protein: CASSLEWGSNTGELFF.

The V call is TRBV29-1, the J call TRBJ1-2, with 8 nucleotides matching TRBD1. This CDR3 has 13 amino acids. Germline CDR1 and CDR2: SQVTM and ANQGSEA. Trimming removed 4 bases from V and 8 bases from J; junction bases left unmatched: 9. CDR3 sequence (DNA): TGCAGCGTTGGGACAGGGAGCATGGACGGCTACACCTTC. This encodes CSVGTGSMDGYTF.

Written as DNA, the CDR3 is TGTGCCAGCAGCGCGAGACAGGGAGCCTACAATGAGCAGTTCTTC. This codes for CASSARQGAYNEQFF. The rearrangement links TRBV9 to TRBJ2-1; 7 bases are shared with TRBD1. V was pared by 3 bases and J by 2 bases, with 5 bases of the junction left unmatched. Germline-derived CDR1 and CDR2 are SGDLS and YYNGEE. The length of the CDR3 is 15 residues.

The sample holds a few counts of this clonotype. CDR3 amino acids: CASSIPGLSYEQYF. Written as DNA, the CDR3 is TGTGCCAGTAGTATACCGGGTCTATCCTACGAGCAGTACTTC. The J gene is TRBJ2-7, the V gene TRBV19; D gene unclear. The V end lost 2 bases, the J end lost 1 base, and 9 bases lay between the germline ends. CDR1 is LNHDA, CDR2 SQIVND, per germline (reference sequence). This CDR3 contains 14 residues.

This clonotype was seen ten or more times. This sequence joins TRBV20-1 and TRBJ2-7, with a tentative D call TRBD1 (5 bases). Germline V gives CDR1 DFQATT, CDR2 SNEGSKA (reference sequence). The V gene lost 3 bases and the J gene lost 3 bases, with 15 bases spanning the gap. There are 14 residues in the CDR3. As DNA, the CDR3 is TGCAGTGCTAGTGCACAGGACACACTCTACGAGCAGTACTTC. Protein product: CSASAQDTLYEQYF.

The rearrangement links TRBV7-6 to TRBJ1-5; D possibly corresponds to TRBD1 (5 bases). Trimming removed 5 bases from V and 4 bases from J, with 18 bases in between. This CDR3 region has 16 residues. The germline CDR1 and CDR2 sequences are SGHVS and FNYEAQ. CDR3 DNA: TGTGCCAGCAGCCCGGGGGTCGGACGGATAAATCAGCCCCAGCATTTT. Its translation: CASSPGVGRINQPQHF.

The CDR3 loop reads CASSFAGEADTQYF. The CDR3 DNA follows: TGTGCCAGCAGCTTTGCGGGGGAGGCAGATACGCAGTATTTT. The rearrangement links TRBV5-5 to TRBJ2-3; TRBD2 matches 7 bases. Germline V gene sequence: CDR1 SGHKS, CDR2 YYEKEE (reference sequence). This CDR3 spans 14 amino acids. The trim removed 2 bases at V and 4 bases at J, leaving 4 bases unmatched.

The V and J genes are TRBV20-1 and TRBJ1-2; 7 nucleotides agree with TRBD1. The junction had 3 bases not matched to a gene; V was cut back by 0 bases and J by 2 bases. The CDR3 is 14 residues long. Germline CDR1 DFQATT, CDR2 SNEGSKA (reference sequence). The CDR3 is CSARDLDRNYGYTF. CDR3 nucleotide sequence: TGCAGTGCTAGAGATTTGGACAGGAACTATGGCTACACCTTC.

This rearrangement joins TRBV7-9 to TRBJ2-7, with 11 bases fitting TRBD2. Germline assignment: CDR1 SEHNR and CDR2 FQNEAQ (reference sequence). The CDR3 has 16 residues. Trimming removed 8 bases from V and 0 bases from J; junction bases left unmatched: 9. CDR3 DNA: TGTGCCAGCCTACCTGGACTAGCGGGTTACTCCTACGAGCAGTACTTC. The encoded protein is CASLPGLAGYSYEQYF.

This clonotype was found a few times. The chain combines TRBV11-2 with TRBJ1-6, with D possibly matching TRBD1 (5 bases). Deletions cut 8 bases from V and 1 base from J, with 15 bases between. Germline V gene data show CDR1 as SGHAT and CDR2 as FQNNGV. The CDR3 is made up of 16 amino acids. In DNA, the CDR3 is TGTGCCAGCCAAGATGGGGGTCGGTCCTATAATTCACCCCTCCACTTT. Protein product: CASQDGGRSYNSPLHF.

This clonotype was seen more than once but under ten times. V usage is TRBV29-1 and J usage is TRBJ1-5, with D tentatively TRBD1 (6 bases). The ends were cut back, 4 bases at V and 0 bases at J, with 10 bases in the middle. CDR1 SQVTM and CDR2 ANQGSEA come from the germline V gene. CDR3 length equals 14 residues. The CDR3 sequence: CSVGQGNSNQPQHF. DNA for the CDR3: TGCAGCGTTGGTCAGGGGAATAGCAATCAGCCCCAGCATTTT.

This clonotype has at least ten counts. V gene TRBV9 combines with J gene TRBJ2-3, with a weak D call TRBD2 (6 bases). Trimming shortened V by 5 bases and J by 0 bases, and 13 bases separated the two germline ends. Germline V gene lookup returns CDR1 SGDLS and CDR2 YYNGEE. This CDR3 region has 15 residues. CDR3 DNA: TGTGCCAGCAGAAGCCCTAGCGTCAGCACAGATACGCAGTATTTT. This translates into CASRSPSVSTDTQYF.

This clonotype was detected only a few times. It may be a read error: a sequence one base away is much more abundant. The genes are TRBV11-3 and TRBJ2-1; 10 bases are shared with TRBD1. Germline trimming cut 5 bases from V and 3 bases from J; bases unmatched to any gene: 4. The CDR3 sequence is 15 residues long. In germline, CDR1 is SGHNT, CDR2 YENEEA. CDR3 protein: CASSTGTGDYNEQFF. The CDR3 DNA reads TGTGCCAGCAGCACCGGGACAGGGGACTACAATGAGCAGTTCTTC.

This clonotype was detected ten times or more. The chain has TRBV11-2 and TRBJ2-1; 9 nucleotides line up with TRBD2. The germline gives CDR1 SGHAT, CDR2 FQNNGV. The CDR3 length is 16 residues. The V and J ends lost 0 bases and 3 bases, in that order; junction bases with no gene match: 3. CDR3 DNA sequence: TGTGCCAGCAGCTTAGATCTAGCGGGAATCTACAATGAGCAGTTCTTC. Protein: CASSLDLAGIYNEQFF.